This is a list of T cell receptor beta chains from one sample in a study of blood T cell repertoires in COVID-19. TCRdb's copy holds only in-frame clones and misses some; the assay was immunoSEQ multiplex PCR. The data contain 190,000 or so clones, around 85% of them singletons. Sequenced: peripheral blood. These receptors all stem from a woman older than 75 with acute or convalescent COVID-19. Each CDR3 is given with its conserved first and last residue. A D gene is named only where the DNA matches it firmly. Expanded clones are given a class, and other clones once, few, many or no size at all.

V: TRBV5-1
J: TRBJ1-4
D: TRBD1
size: NA
CDR3: CASSPGQGSNEKLFF
DNA: TGCGCCAGCAGCCCTGGACAGGGGTCTAATGAAAAACTGTTTTTT

V: TRBV5-4
J: TRBJ2-7
D: NA
size: NA
CDR3: CASSPQRGGELLPYEQYF
DNA: TGTGCCAGCAGCCCCCAGAGGGGGGGGGAGCTCCTTCCCTACGAGCAGTACTTC

V: TRBV30
J: TRBJ1-1
D: NA
size: NA
CDR3: CAWRKRGPPAFF
DNA: TGTGCCTGGAGAAAACGTGGGCCCCCAGCTTTCTTT

V: TRBV6-5
J: TRBJ2-3
D: NA
size: NA
CDR3: CASARETTDTQYF
DNA: TGTGCCAGCGCACGGGAGACCACAGATACGCAGTATTTT

V: TRBV27
J: TRBJ1-2
D: NA
size: NA
CDR3: CASSLAGNYGYTF
DNA: TGTGCCAGCAGTTTAGCAGGGAACTATGGCTACACCTTC

V: TRBV9
J: TRBJ1-6
D: NA
size: NA
CDR3: CASSFRGDSPLHF
DNA: TGTGCCAGCAGCTTCAGGGGTGATTCACCCCTCCACTTT

V: TRBV25-1
J: TRBJ2-1
D: TRBD1
size: NA
CDR3: CASMRGQEDNEQFF
DNA: TGTGCCAGCATGCGGGGACAGGAGGACAATGAGCAGTTCTTC

V: TRBV5-1
J: TRBJ1-1
D: NA
size: once
CDR3: CASSRGGGQGTEAFF
DNA: TGCGCCAGCAGCCGGGGCGGGGGGCAAGGCACTGAAGCTTTCTTT

V: TRBV7-9
J: TRBJ1-1
D: TRBD1
size: NA
CDR3: CASSLTGAITEAFF
DNA: TGTGCCAGCAGCTTAACAGGGGCAATAACTGAAGCTTTCTTT

V: TRBV5-1
J: TRBJ1-2
D: NA
size: NA
CDR3: CASSLDRVGGYTF
DNA: TGCGCCAGCAGCTTGGACAGGGTGGGCGGCTACACCTTC

V: TRBV5-1
J: TRBJ2-7
D: TRBD1
size: once
CDR3: CASSLGGLGTGIYEQYF
DNA: TGCGCCAGCAGCTTGGGAGGTCTCGGGACAGGAATCTACGAGCAGTACTTC

V: TRBV6-5
J: TRBJ1-6
D: TRBD1
size: once
CDR3: CATHPTGAFNSPLHF
DNA: TGTGCCACCCATCCGACAGGGGCCTTTAATTCACCCCTCCACTTT

V: TRBV4-3
J: TRBJ2-3
D: TRBD2
size: NA
CDR3: CASSPLAGGRTDTQYF
DNA: TGCGCCAGCAGCCCCTTAGCGGGTGGTCGTACAGATACGCAGTATTTT

V: TRBV15
J: TRBJ1-1
D: NA
size: NA
CDR3: CATSRDAGATEAFF
DNA: TGTGCCACCAGCAGAGATGCAGGGGCCACTGAAGCTTTCTTT

V: TRBV5-4
J: TRBJ2-1
D: TRBD2
size: NA
CDR3: CASSSPGLAGGGQFF
DNA: TGTGCCAGCAGCTCTCCGGGACTAGCGGGAGGAGGCCAGTTCTTC

V: TRBV3-1/TRBV3-2
J: TRBJ2-1
D: TRBD2
size: NA
CDR3: CASSQASGRRIEQFF
DNA: TGTGCCAGCAGCCAGGCTAGCGGGAGGAGGATAGAGCAGTTCTTC

V: TRBV5-5
J: TRBJ2-2
D: NA
size: few
CDR3: CASSTDGTPAGELFF
DNA: TGTGCCAGCAGCACTGATGGGACACCGGCCGGGGAGCTGTTTTTT

V: TRBV12-5
J: TRBJ1-6
D: NA
size: NA
CDR3: CASAIAENSPLHF
DNA: TGTGCTAGTGCCATTGCGGAGAATTCACCCCTCCACTTT

V: TRBV3-1/TRBV3-2
J: TRBJ2-3
D: NA
size: NA
CDR3: CASSQVTGFSDTQYF
DNA: TGTGCCAGCAGCCAGGTTACAGGGTTCTCAGATACGCAGTATTTT